The source of this T cell receptor beta chain is a study of T-cell memory formation after mild COVID-19. TCRdb re-called the 5' RACE reads with MiXCR, one entry per CDR3 protein. This sample has hundreds of thousands of distinct CDR3 sequences, with approximately 20% found just once. Between the trimmed V and J ends, which lost 0 bases and 3 bases, there was a span of 8 bases. The CDR3 runs 13 residues. Germline V gene sequence: CDR1 GTSNPN, CDR2 SVGIG (reference sequence). A few counts support this clonotype. The chain combines TRBV30 with TRBJ1-2; weak D call: TRBD1 (5 bases). The sequencing input was PBMCs or a T cell subset sorted from them (not recorded which). This clonotype originated in an adult woman who had mild COVID-19 (a few samples of this study predate the infection). Cell type and time point are not known. The CDR3 loop reads CAWSVRGDYGYTF. The CDR3 DNA follows: TGTGCCTGGAGTGTACGGGGGGACTATGGCTACACCTTC.